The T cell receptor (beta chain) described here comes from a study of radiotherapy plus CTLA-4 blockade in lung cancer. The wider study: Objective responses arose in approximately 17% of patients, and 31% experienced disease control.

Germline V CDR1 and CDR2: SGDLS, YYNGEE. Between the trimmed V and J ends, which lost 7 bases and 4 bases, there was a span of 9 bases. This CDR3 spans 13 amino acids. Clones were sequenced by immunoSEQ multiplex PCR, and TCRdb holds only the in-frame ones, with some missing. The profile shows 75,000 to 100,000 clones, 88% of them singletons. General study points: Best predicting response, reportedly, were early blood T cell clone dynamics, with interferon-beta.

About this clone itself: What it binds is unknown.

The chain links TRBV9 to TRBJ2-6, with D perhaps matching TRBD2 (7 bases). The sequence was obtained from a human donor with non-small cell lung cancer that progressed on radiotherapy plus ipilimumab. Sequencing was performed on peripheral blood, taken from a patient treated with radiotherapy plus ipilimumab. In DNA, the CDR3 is TGTGCCAGCGGGGGGGCCGGGGCCAACGTCCTGACTTTC. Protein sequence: CASGGAGANVLTF.